A single sample gave rise to the 8 T cell receptor beta chains below, sequenced in a study of control samples from healthy donors and cancer patients. Generated by immunoSEQ multiplex PCR, the TCRdb table keeps only in-frame clones and is missing some. This sample yields fewer than 120,000 clones, of which 70% to 90% are seen a single time; 3.7% belongs to the top ten. Material: PBMCs. The origin of the receptors is a woman aged 55-69 years with lung cancer.

The rearrangement links TRBV28 to TRBJ1-1, with a possible D match to TRBD1 (5 bases). Trimming took 3 bases from V and 1 from J, leaving 12 bases between them. Germline V gene lookup returns CDR1 MDHEN and CDR2 SYDVKM. The CDR3 is 15 residues long. The CDR3 DNA sequence: TGTGCCAGCAGTTTTACGCTTGGGGGGAACACTGAAGCTTTCTTT. It specifies CASSFTLGGNTEAFF.

This sequence joins TRBV11-2 and TRBJ1-6; 8 positions match TRBD1. Germline values: CDR1 SGHAT, CDR2 FQNNGV. J gave up 7 bases and V 3 bases, and 2 bases lay outside the gene matches. This CDR3 has 14 residues. DNA for the CDR3: TGTGCCAGCAGCTTTGGACAGGGAAATTCACCCCTCCACTTT. Residues: CASSFGQGNSPLHF.

The CDR3 spells CASSLEPNNEQFF. Here the CDR3 DNA reads TGTGCCAGCAGCTTAGAACCCAACAATGAGCAGTTCTTC. The chain has TRBV7-8 and TRBJ2-1, with D unresolved. Germline V CDR1 and CDR2: SGHVS, FQNEAQ. The V end lost 1 base, the J end lost 5 bases, and 6 bases lay between the germline ends. This CDR3 has 13 residues.

The chain is built from TRBV7-2 and TRBJ2-5; 13 positions agree with TRBD2. V lost 4 bases, J lost 4 bases, and 6 bases stayed unmatched. This CDR3 is built from 16 residues. CDR1 and CDR2 (germline): SGHTA, FQGNSA. CDR3 DNA: TGTGCCAGCAGCTCCTCGGGACTAGCGGGACCAGAGACCCAGTACTTC. Its protein is CASSSSGLAGPETQYF.

CDR3 amino acids: CASSLEPGGGAQETQYF. The CDR3 DNA reads TGCGCCAGCAGCTTGGAACCGGGGGGCGGGGCCCAAGAGACCCAGTACTTC. This chain joins TRBV5-1 and TRBJ2-5; possibly TRBD2 for D (7 bases). Germline V gives CDR1 SGHRS, CDR2 YFSETQ. Trimming left V 0 bases short and J 1 base short, with 16 bases between. The CDR3 has 17 residues.

The chain couples TRBV6-5 to TRBJ1-6; maybe TRBD1 (5 bases). This CDR3 has 13 residues. Looked up from germline, CDR1 is MNHEY and CDR2 is SVGAGI. The V end was cut by 8 bases, the J end by 4 bases, with 9 bases between. The CDR3: CASFGGYNSPLHF. As DNA, the CDR3 is TGTGCCAGCTTCGGGGGTTATAATTCACCCCTCCACTTT.

This chain joins TRBV3-1 (or the pseudogene TRBV3-2) and TRBJ1-1; possible D gene TRBD1, 6 bases. The CDR3 extends over 11 amino acids. Germline loops: CDR1 LGHDT, CDR2 YNNKEL (reference sequence). V lost 4 bases, J lost 8 bases, and 8 bases lay in between. The CDR3 spells CASSPGQEAFF. Here the CDR3 DNA reads TGTGCCAGCAGCCCGGGACAAGAAGCTTTCTTT.

The chain combines TRBV28 with TRBJ1-2, with 7 bases matching TRBD1. The CDR3 is made up of 13 amino acids. With 3 bases clipped from V and 7 bases from J, the junction kept 5 bases outside the gene matches. Germline CDR1 reads MDHEN; CDR2 reads SYDVKM. The CDR3 here is CASSFRAGGGYTF. The CDR3 coding sequence is TGTGCCAGCAGTTTTAGGGCAGGGGGTGGCTACACCTTC.